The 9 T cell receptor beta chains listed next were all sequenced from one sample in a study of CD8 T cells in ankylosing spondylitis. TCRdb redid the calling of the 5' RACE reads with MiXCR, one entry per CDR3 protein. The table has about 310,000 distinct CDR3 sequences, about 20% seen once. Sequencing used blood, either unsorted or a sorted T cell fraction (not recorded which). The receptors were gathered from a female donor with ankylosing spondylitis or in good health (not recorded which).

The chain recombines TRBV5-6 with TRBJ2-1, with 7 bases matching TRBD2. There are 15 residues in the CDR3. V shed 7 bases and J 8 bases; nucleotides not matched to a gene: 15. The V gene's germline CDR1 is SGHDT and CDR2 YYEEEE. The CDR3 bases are TGTGCCAGCTGGTGGGGGAGCGGGGCGTTCGATGAGCAGTTCTTC. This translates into CASWWGSGAFDEQFF. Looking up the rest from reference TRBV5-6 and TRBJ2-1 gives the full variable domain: DAGVTQSPTHLIKTRGQQVTLRCSPKSGHDTVSWYQQALGQGPQFIFQYYEEEERQRGNFPDRFSGHQFPNYSSELNVNALLLGDSALYLCASWWGSGAFDEQFFGPGTRLTVL.

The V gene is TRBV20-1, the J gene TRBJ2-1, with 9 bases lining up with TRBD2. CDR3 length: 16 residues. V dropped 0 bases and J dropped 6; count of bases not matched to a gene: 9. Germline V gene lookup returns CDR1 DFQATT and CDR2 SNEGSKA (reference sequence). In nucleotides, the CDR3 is TGCAGTGCTAGAGACATGCGGCTAGCGGGGAGCAATGAGCAGTTCTTC. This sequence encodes CSARDMRLAGSNEQFF.

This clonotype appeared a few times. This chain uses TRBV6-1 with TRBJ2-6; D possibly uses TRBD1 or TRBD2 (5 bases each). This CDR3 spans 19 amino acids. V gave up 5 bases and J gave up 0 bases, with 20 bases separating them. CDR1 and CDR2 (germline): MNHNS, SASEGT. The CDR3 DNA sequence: TGTGCCAGCAGTCCCCTAGACAGAAGAGGACTCTCTGGGGCCAACGTCCTGACTTTC. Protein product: CASSPLDRRGLSGANVLTF.

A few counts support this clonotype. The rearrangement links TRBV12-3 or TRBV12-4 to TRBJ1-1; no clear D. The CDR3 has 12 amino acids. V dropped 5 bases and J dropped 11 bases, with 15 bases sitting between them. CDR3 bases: TGTGCCAGCAGTCTTGGGCAATCCGGGGCTTTCTTT. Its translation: CASSLGQSGAFF.

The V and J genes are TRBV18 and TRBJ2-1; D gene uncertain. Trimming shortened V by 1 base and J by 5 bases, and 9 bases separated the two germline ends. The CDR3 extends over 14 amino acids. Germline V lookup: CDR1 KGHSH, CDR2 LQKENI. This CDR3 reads CASSPLNTNNEQFF. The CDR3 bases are TGTGCCAGCTCACCACTTAATACTAACAATGAGCAGTTCTTC.

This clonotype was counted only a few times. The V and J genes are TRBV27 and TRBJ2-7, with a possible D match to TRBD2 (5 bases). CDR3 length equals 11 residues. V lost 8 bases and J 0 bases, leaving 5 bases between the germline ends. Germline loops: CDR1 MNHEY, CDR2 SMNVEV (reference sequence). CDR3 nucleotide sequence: TGTGCCAGCGGGAGCTCCTACGAGCAGTACTTC. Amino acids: CASGSSYEQYF.

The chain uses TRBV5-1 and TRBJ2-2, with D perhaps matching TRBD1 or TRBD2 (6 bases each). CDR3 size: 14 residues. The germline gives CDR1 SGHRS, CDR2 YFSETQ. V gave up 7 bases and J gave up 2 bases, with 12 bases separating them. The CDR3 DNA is TGCGCCAGCCGGGGGCAGGCCAACACCGGGGAGCTGTTTTTT. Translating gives CASRGQANTGELFF.

The CDR3 sequence is CASSSRRGQSSYEQYF. CDR3 DNA sequence: TGTGCCAGCAGCTCACGTAGGGGGCAGAGCTCCTACGAGCAGTACTTC. The J gene is TRBJ2-7, the V gene TRBV7-2; TRBD1 aligns across 7 bases. Germline-derived CDR1 and CDR2 are SGHTA and FQGNSA. The CDR3 is 16 amino acids. The V and J ends lost 4 bases and 0 bases, in that order; junction bases with no gene match: 9.

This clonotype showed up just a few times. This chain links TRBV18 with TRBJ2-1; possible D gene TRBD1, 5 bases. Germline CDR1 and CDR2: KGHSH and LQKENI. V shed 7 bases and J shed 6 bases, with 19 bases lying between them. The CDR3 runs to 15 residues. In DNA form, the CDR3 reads TGTGCCAGCTTGGACCAGGGCGCCCTGGGCAATGAGCAGTTCTTC. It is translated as CASLDQGALGNEQFF.